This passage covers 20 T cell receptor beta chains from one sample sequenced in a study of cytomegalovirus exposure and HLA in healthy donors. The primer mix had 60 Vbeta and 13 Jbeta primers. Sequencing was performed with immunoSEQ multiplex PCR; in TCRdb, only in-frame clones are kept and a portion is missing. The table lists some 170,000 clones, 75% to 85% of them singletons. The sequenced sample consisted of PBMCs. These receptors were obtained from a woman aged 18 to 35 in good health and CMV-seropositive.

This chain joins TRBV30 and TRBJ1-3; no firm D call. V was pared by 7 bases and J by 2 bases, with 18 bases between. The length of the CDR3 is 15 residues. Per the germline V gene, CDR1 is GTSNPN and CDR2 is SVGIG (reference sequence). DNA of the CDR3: TGTGCCTCGAACGATGCAGATTCGACTGGAAACACCATATATTTT. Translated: CASNDADSTGNTIYF.

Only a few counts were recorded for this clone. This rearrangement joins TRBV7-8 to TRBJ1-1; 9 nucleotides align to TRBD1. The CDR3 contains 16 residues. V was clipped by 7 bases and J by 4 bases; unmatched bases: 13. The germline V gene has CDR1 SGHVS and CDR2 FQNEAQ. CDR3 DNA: TGTGCCAGCACTCTTGTCAACAGGGGGCTCGGCACTGAAGCTTTCTTT. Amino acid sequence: CASTLVNRGLGTEAFF.

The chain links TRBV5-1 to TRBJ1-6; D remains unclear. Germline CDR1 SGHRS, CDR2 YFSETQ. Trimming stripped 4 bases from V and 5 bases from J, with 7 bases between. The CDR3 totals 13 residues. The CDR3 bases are TGCGCCAGCAGCCTGGCCAATAATTCACCCCTCCACTTT. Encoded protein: CASSLANNSPLHF.

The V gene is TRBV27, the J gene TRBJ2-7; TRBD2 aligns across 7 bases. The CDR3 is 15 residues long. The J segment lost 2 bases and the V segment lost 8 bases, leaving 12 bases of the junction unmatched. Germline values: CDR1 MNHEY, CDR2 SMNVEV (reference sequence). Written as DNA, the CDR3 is TGTGCCAGCGGCCCCACGGAGCGGGGTGCCTACGAGCAGTACTTC. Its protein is CASGPTERGAYEQYF.

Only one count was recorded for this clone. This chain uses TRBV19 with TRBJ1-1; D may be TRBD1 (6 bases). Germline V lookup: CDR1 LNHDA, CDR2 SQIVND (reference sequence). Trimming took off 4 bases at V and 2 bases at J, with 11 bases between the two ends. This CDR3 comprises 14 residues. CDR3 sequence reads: CASSKAGENTEAFF. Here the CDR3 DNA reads TGTGCCAGTAGTAAGGCAGGGGAAAACACTGAAGCTTTCTTT.

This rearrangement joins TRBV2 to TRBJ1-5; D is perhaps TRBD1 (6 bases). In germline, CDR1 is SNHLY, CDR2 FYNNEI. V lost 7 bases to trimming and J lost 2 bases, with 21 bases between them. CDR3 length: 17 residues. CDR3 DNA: TGTGCCAGCAATATTGGGACACACCCGCGGGGCAATCAGCCCCAGCATTTT. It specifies CASNIGTHPRGNQPQHF.

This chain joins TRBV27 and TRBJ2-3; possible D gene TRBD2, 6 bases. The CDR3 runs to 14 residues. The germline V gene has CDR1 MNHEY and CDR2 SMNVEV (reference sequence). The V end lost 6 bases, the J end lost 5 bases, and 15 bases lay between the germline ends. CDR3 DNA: TGTGCCAGCAGCTCGGGGGAAGGTGAAGATACGCAGTATTTT. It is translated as CASSSGEGEDTQYF.

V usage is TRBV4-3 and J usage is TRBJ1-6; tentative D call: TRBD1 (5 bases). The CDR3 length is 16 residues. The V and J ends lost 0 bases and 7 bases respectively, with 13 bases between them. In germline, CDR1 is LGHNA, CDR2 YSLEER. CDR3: CASSQEAGVKNSPLHF. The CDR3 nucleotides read TGCGCCAGCAGCCAAGAGGCGGGGGTCAAGAATTCACCCCTCCACTTT.

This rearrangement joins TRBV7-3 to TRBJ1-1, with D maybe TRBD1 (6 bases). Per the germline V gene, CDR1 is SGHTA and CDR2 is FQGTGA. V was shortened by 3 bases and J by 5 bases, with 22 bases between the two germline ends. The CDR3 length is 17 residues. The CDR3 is CASSFTTVGGARTEAFF. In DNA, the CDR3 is TGTGCCAGCAGCTTCACCACGGTTGGGGGGGCTCGTACTGAAGCTTTCTTT.

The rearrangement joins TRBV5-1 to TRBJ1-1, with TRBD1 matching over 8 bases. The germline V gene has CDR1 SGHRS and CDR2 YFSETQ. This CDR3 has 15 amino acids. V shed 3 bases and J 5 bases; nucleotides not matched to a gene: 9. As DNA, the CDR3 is TGCGCCAGCAGCTGGGGACAGGATAGTGGGACTGAAGCTTTCTTT. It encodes CASSWGQDSGTEAFF.

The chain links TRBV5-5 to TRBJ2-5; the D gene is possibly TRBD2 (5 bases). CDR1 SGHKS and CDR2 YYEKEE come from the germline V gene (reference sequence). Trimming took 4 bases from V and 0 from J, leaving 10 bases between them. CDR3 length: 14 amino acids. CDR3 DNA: TGTGCCAGCAGCCCCCCCGGGGACCAAGAGACCCAGTACTTC. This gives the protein CASSPPGDQETQYF. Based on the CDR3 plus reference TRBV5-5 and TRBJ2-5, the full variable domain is DAGVTQSPTHLIKTRGQQVTLRCSPISGHKSVSWYQQVLGQGPQFIFQYYEKEERGRGNFPDRFSARQFPNYSSELNVNALLLGDSALYLCASSPPGDQETQYFGPGTRLLVL.

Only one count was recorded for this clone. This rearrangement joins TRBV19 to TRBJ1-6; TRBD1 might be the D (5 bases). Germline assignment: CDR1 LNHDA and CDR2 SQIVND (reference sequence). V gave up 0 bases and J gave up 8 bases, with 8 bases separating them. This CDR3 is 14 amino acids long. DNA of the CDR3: TGTGCCAGTAGTATAGAGACAGTTTATTCACCCCTCCACTTT. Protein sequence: CASSIETVYSPLHF.

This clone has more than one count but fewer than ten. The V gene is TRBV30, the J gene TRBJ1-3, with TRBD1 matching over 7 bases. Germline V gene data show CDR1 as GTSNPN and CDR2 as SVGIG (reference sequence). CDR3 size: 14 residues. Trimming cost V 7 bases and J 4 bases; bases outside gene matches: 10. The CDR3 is CALKKGAGGNTIYF. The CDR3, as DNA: TGTGCCTTGAAAAAGGGGGCCGGGGGAAACACCATATATTTT. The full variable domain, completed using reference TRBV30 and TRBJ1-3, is SQTIHQWPATLVQPVGSPLSLECTVEGTSNPNLYWYRQAAGRGLQLLFYSVGIGQISSEVPQNLSASRPQDRQFILSSKKLLLSDSGFYLCALKKGAGGNTIYFGEGSWLTVV.

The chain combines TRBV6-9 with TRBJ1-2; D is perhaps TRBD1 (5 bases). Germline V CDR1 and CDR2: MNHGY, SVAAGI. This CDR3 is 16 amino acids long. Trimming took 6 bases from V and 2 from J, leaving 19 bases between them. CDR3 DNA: TGTGCCAGCAGCCCCCAAACCCGACGGGGGAACTATGGCTACACCTTC. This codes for CASSPQTRRGNYGYTF.

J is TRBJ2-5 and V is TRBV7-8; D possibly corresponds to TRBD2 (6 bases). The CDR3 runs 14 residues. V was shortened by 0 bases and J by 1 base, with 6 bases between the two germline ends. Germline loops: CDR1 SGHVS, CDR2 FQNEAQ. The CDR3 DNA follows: TGTGCCAGCAGCTTAGCACTAGCCCAAGAGACCCAGTACTTC. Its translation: CASSLALAQETQYF. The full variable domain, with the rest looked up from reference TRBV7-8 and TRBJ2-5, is GAGVSQSPRYKVAKRGQDVALRCDPISGHVSLFWYQQALGQGPEFLTYFQNEAQLDKSGLPSDRFFAERPEGSVSTLKIQRTQQEDSAVYLCASSLALAQETQYFGPGTRLLVL.

For the CDR3, the DNA is TGTGCCTGGAGCAAGGACAGGGGGCTCTCCTACGAGCAGTACTTC. Encoded protein: CAWSKDRGLSYEQYF. This chain connects TRBV30 to TRBJ2-7, with 11 bases lining up with TRBD1. The CDR3 contains 15 residues. Germline CDR1 GTSNPN, CDR2 SVGIG (reference sequence). V shed 3 bases, J shed 0 bases, and the junction held 4 bases outside the gene matches.

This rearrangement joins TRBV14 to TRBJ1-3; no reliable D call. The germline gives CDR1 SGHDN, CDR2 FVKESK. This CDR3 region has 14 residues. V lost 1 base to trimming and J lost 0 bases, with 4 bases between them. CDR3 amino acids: CASSQALSGNTIYF. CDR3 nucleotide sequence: TGTGCCAGCAGCCAAGCCCTCTCTGGAAACACCATATATTTT.

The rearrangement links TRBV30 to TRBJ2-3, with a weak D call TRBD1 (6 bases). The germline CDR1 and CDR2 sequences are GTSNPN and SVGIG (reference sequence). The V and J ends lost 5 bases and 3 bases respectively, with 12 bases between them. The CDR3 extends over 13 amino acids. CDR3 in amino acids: CAWVVDSTDTQYF. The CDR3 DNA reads TGTGCCTGGGTAGTGGACAGTACAGATACGCAGTATTTT.

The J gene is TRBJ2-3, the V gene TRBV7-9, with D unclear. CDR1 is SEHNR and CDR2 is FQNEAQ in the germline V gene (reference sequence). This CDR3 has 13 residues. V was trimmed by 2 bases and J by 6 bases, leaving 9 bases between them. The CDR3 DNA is TGTGCCAGCAGCTTACGACTTTCGGATACGCAGTATTTT. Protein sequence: CASSLRLSDTQYF.

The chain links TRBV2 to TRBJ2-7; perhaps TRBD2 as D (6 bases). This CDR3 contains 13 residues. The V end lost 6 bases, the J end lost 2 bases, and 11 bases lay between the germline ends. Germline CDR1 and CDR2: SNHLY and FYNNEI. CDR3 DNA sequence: TGTGCCAGCAGGTCGGGGGAGCCCTACGAGCAGTACTTC. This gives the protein CASRSGEPYEQYF.